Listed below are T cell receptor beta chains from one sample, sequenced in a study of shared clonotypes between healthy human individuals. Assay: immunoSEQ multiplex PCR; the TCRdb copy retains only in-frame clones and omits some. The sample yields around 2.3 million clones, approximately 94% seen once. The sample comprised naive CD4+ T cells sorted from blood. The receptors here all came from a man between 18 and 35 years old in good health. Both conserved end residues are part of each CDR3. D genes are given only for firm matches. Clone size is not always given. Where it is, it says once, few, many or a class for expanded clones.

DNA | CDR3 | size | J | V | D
TGTGCCAGCAGCGTAGTGGTTCATCCCCAGCATTTT | CASSVVVHPQHF | - | TRBJ1-5 | TRBV9 | -
TGTGCCAGCAGTTACTCCCCAGGGGGCGGAACTGAAGCTTTCTTT | CASSYSPGGGTEAFF | - | TRBJ1-1 | TRBV6-6 | TRBD1
TGTGCCAGCAGCTGGGACAGGACTAACTATGGCTACACCTTC | CASSWDRTNYGYTF | - | TRBJ1-2 | TRBV7-2 | TRBD1
TGTGCCAGCAGTGGCCGGGACCCCCGATTCGATTTT | CASSGRDPRFDF | once | TRBJ1-5 | TRBV6-1 | -
TGTGCCAGCAGCCTGATCGGGCTAGCCGACGCCTACGAGCAGTACTTC | CASSLIGLADAYEQYF | - | TRBJ2-7 | TRBV7-9 | -
TGTGCCATCAGTGCGAAGGGGGTTGGGACCGGGGAGCTGTTTTTT | CAISAKGVGTGELFF | - | TRBJ2-2 | TRBV10-3 | -
TGTGCCAGCTCACCAACGATGGACAGGGTCAACTATGGCTACACCTTC | CASSPTMDRVNYGYTF | - | TRBJ1-2 | TRBV18 | TRBD1
TGTGCCAGCAGTCCTTTCGAGACCCAGTACTTC | CASSPFETQYF | - | TRBJ2-5 | TRBV2 | -
TGTGCCAGCTCCCAGAGAGGGTATAATTCACCCCTCCACTTT | CASSQRGYNSPLHF | - | TRBJ1-6 | TRBV6-5 | -
TGTGCCATCAGTGACGGCGGGAGGGCCCTCAGGAATGAGCAGTTCTTC | CAISDGGRALRNEQFF | - | TRBJ2-1 | TRBV10-3 | TRBD2
TGTGCCAGCGGGGAACAGGGCCCCGGGGGGGGCAATCAGCCCCAGCATTTT | CASGEQGPGGGNQPQHF | - | TRBJ1-5 | TRBV2 | -
TGCGCCAGCAGCCCCAGCGGGGGGCCTTACACAGATACGCAGTATTTT | CASSPSGGPYTDTQYF | - | TRBJ2-3 | TRBV5-1 | TRBD2
TGTGCCAGCAGTGAAGGGACAGGGGTTTATCAGCCCCAGCATTTT | CASSEGTGVYQPQHF | - | TRBJ1-5 | TRBV6-1 | TRBD1
TGTGCCAGCAGTGAATGGGACTCTGGGGCCTACGAGCAGTACTTC | CASSEWDSGAYEQYF | once | TRBJ2-7 | TRBV6-1 | -
TGTGCCAGCAGCTTAATGACAGGGAACTATGGCTACACCTTC | CASSLMTGNYGYTF | - | TRBJ1-2 | TRBV7-8 | TRBD1
TGTGCCAGCAGCGTATATACAGGAAACACCATATATTTT | CASSVYTGNTIYF | - | TRBJ1-3 | TRBV9 | -
TGTGCCAGCCAAGGACTAGAGGGTCATGAGCAGTTCTTC | CASQGLEGHEQFF | once | TRBJ2-1 | TRBV6-6 | TRBD2
TGTGCCAGCAGTGCGGACCGAGTCAGTGGCTACACCTTC | CASSADRVSGYTF | - | TRBJ1-2 | TRBV28 | -
TGTGCCTGGACCGCGAGGCGAAGAGGGCGAGAGACCCAGTACTTC | CAWTARRRGRETQYF | - | TRBJ2-5 | TRBV30 | -
TGCGCCAGCAGCTTGGCCCCGGGGCGCCAAGAGACCCAGTACTTC | CASSLAPGRQETQYF | - | TRBJ2-5 | TRBV5-1 | -
TGTGCCAGCAGCTTAAGGTCAGGCGCTGTTTCGAACACTGAAGCTTTCTTT | CASSLRSGAVSNTEAFF | - | TRBJ1-1 | TRBV11-2 | -
TGTGCCAGCAGTTCTTATACATCCGGGGAGCTGTTTTTT | CASSSYTSGELFF | - | TRBJ2-2 | TRBV6-5 | -
TGTGCCAGCAGCTTAGGCCCGGGGGCCTCCTACGAGCAGTACTTC | CASSLGPGASYEQYF | - | TRBJ2-7 | TRBV11-3 | -
TGTGCCAGCAGCACGAGGGGAGTTGGAGCGACCGGGGAGCTGTTTTTT | CASSTRGVGATGELFF | - | TRBJ2-2 | TRBV7-2 | -
TGTGCCAGCTCCCAAAATCAAGAGACCCAGTACTTC | CASSQNQETQYF | - | TRBJ2-5 | TRBV18 | -
TGTGCCAGCAGTTACGGGGGACAGACCTCCTACGAGCAGTACTTC | CASSYGGQTSYEQYF | - | TRBJ2-7 | TRBV6-5 | TRBD1
TGCGCCAGCAGCCCTAATGTCTACGAGCAGTACTTC | CASSPNVYEQYF | - | TRBJ2-7 | TRBV5-1 | -
TGTGCCAGCAGCTTAGACGCCTACGAGCAGTACTTC | CASSLDAYEQYF | - | TRBJ2-7 | TRBV5-6 | -
TGTGCCAGCATGCTAGCGGAGTGGGGAGATACGCAGTATTTT | CASMLAEWGDTQYF | - | TRBJ2-3 | TRBV28 | TRBD2
TGCGCCAGACCCGCCCGGGGGTCGAATCAGCCCCAGCATTTT | CARPARGSNQPQHF | once | TRBJ1-5 | TRBV23-1 | -
TGTGCCTGGAGTGTACAGGGAACTGAAGCTTTCTTT | CAWSVQGTEAFF | - | TRBJ1-1 | TRBV30 | -
TGTGCCAGCAGACTTGGCGGAGGGGGAGGAGAGACCCAGTACTTC | CASRLGGGGGETQYF | - | TRBJ2-5 | TRBV7-9 | -
TGTGCCAGCAGTGAACCCCTCAGGTCACCCCTCCACTTT | CASSEPLRSPLHF | - | TRBJ1-6 | TRBV25-1 | -
TGTGCCAGCTCCACCGGTAGACTAGCGGGCTACCAAACCGCCCACGAGCAGTACTTC | CASSTGRLAGYQTAHEQYF | - | TRBJ2-7 | TRBV18 | TRBD2
TGTGCCAGCTCACGAGGGACAGGGGAGACCCAGTACTTC | CASSRGTGETQYF | - | TRBJ2-5 | TRBV18 | TRBD1
TGTGCCAGCAGCCTCATCGGAGGTTCGAACACCGGGGAGCTGTTTTTT | CASSLIGGSNTGELFF | - | TRBJ2-2 | TRBV9 | -
TGTGCCAGCAGTGGACAGGGAAATAGCAATCAGCCCCAGCATTTT | CASSGQGNSNQPQHF | - | TRBJ1-5 | TRBV6-1 | TRBD1
TGTGCCAGCAGCCCGGGACAGACTGCCTACAATGAGCAGTTCTTC | CASSPGQTAYNEQFF | - | TRBJ2-1 | TRBV6-6 | TRBD1
TGTGCCAGCAGCTTAGATCCGGAGAGGGGTACGCAGTATTTT | CASSLDPERGTQYF | once | TRBJ2-3 | TRBV11-3 | -
TGTGCCATCAGTGAGTCGAACAGGGGTGCTCAGCCCCAGCATTTT | CAISESNRGAQPQHF | once | TRBJ1-5 | TRBV10-3 | TRBD1
TGTGCCAGTGGACAGTACGAGCAGTACTTC | CASGQYEQYF | - | TRBJ2-7 | TRBV28 | -
TGTGCCAGCAGTGGGTTCTACGAGCAGTACTTC | CASSGFYEQYF | - | TRBJ2-7 | TRBV7-9 | -
TGCGCCAGCAGCCGGGGGGACGGGGCCTTGGGTTCACCCCTCCACTTT | CASSRGDGALGSPLHF | - | TRBJ1-6 | TRBV4-1 | -
TGCAGCGTTAACCCTAGCGGGACCCAAGAGACCCAGTACTTC | CSVNPSGTQETQYF | - | TRBJ2-5 | TRBV29-1 | TRBD2
TGTGCCAGCAGGGAGTCTAGCGGGGGGGCAAATACGCAGTATTTT | CASRESSGGANTQYF | - | TRBJ2-3 | TRBV2 | TRBD2
TGTGCCAGCAGTTTAGTGGTGGAGGGAGGGAGCAATCAGCCCCAGCATTTT | CASSLVVEGGSNQPQHF | - | TRBJ1-5 | TRBV28 | -
TGCGCCAGCAGCGAGGGACTAGCGGGGGACACAGATACGCAGTATTTT | CASSEGLAGDTDTQYF | - | TRBJ2-3 | TRBV5-1 | TRBD2
TGTGCCAGCCGAATTGCCTGGGGGTCAGAGACCCAGTACTTC | CASRIAWGSETQYF | - | TRBJ2-5 | TRBV2 | -
TGTGCCAGCAGTTACTCCAGCGGCTATGAAGCTTTCTTT | CASSYSSGYEAFF | - | TRBJ1-1 | TRBV6-6 | -
TGTGCCATCAGGGAGACAGGGGGGGCCTACGAGCAGTACTTC | CAIRETGGAYEQYF | - | TRBJ2-7 | TRBV10-3 | TRBD1
TGTGCCAGCAGTGCCTATTCCGGGGGTAATAATTCACCCCTCCACTTT | CASSAYSGGNNSPLHF | - | TRBJ1-6 | TRBV6-1 | -
TGTGCCAGCAGCGTATATGGGGATAGCGGGAGATCGAATGAGCAGTTCTTC | CASSVYGDSGRSNEQFF | once | TRBJ2-1 | TRBV9 | TRBD2
TGTGCCAGCAGTAGGGGACCGGCCAAAAACATTCAGTACTTC | CASSRGPAKNIQYF | - | TRBJ2-4 | TRBV7-8 | -
TGTGCCAGCAGTGTAGTGACAGGGGCCGGGGAGCTGTTTTTT | CASSVVTGAGELFF | - | TRBJ2-2 | TRBV2 | TRBD1
TGTGCCAGCACCGACGGGGGCGGGCAGTACTTC | CASTDGGGQYF | - | TRBJ2-7 | TRBV6-5 | -